This T cell receptor beta chain is from a study of blood T cell repertoires in COVID-19. Study-level information: Whether acute or convalescent, the COVID-19 samples came from the United States, Italy and Spain. T cells, B-cell-depleted T cells, or PBMCs provided the cDNA or gDNA that served as material.

In the original processing: Amplification of reference gene primers provided the estimated nucleated cell counts. Some clones are missing from TCRdb's copy, which holds only in-frame ones; the method was immunoSEQ multiplex PCR. That table furnishes V, J and clone size, whereas the DNA furnished D and trimming. The sample lists 54,000 or so clones, roughly 88% occurring once. This CDR3 comprises 16 residues. The trim removed 3 bases at V and 2 bases at J, leaving 9 bases unmatched. The germline gives CDR1 SGHVS, CDR2 FQNEAQ. This receptor was identified in a human donor in a cohort sampled during active COVID-19. Source material: peripheral blood. The chain has TRBV7-8 and TRBJ2-5, with 7 bases fitting TRBD2. This chain's CDR3 is CASSLNLWTRQETQYF. Here the CDR3 DNA reads TGTGCCAGCAGCTTGAATCTATGGACTAGGCAAGAGACCCAGTACTTC.